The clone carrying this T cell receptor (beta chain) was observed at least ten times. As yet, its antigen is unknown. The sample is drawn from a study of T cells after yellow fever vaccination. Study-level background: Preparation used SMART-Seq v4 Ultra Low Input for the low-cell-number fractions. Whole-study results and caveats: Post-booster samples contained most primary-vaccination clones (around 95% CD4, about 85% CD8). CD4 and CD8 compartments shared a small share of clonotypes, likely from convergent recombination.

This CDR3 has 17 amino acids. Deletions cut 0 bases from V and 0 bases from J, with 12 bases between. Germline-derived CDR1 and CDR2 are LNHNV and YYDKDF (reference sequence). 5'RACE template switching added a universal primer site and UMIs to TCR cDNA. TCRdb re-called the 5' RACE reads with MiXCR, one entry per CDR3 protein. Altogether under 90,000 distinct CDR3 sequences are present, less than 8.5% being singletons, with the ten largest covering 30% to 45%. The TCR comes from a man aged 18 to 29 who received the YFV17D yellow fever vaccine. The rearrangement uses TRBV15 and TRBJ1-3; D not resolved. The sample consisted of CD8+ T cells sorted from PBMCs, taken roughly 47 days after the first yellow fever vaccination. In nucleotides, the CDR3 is TGTGCCACCAGCAGAGAAATGGTATCTAACTCTGGAAACACCATATATTTT. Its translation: CATSREMVSNSGNTIYF.